This T cell receptor beta chain emerged from a study of blood T cells in healthy people across ages. Together with a sample-barcoded 5' primer, a J-beta primer mix was included in a second PCR lasting roughly 6 to 12 cycles. Paired-end reads containing CDR3 totaled no fewer than 2.5 million for each sample. TCRdb analysed the 5' RACE reads with MiXCR anew, one entry per CDR3 protein. The data contain 750,000 to 950,000 distinct CDR3 sequences, about 28% of them singletons. The V segment lost 7 bases and the J segment 6 bases; nucleotides outside the gene matches: 10. CDR1 and CDR2 from the germline V gene are MDHEN and SYDVKM. The CDR3 is 15 residues long. These records were also assigned to another study, of T cells of mothers and their children.

The chain employs TRBV28 and TRBJ2-3; 10 bases are shared with TRBD2. The receptor's source is a woman between 40 and 50 years old in good health. The specimen was blood. This chain's CDR3 is CASTVLAGIRDTQYF. The CDR3 region has the DNA TGTGCCAGCACGGTACTAGCGGGGATTCGGGATACGCAGTATTTT.